This T cell receptor (beta chain) was sequenced during a study of spatial heterogeneity in lung cancer. Study details: Unique TCR and UMI combinations averaged more than ten appearances each in raw reads. General study results and limits: Ubiquitous, expanded tumor-derived TCRs were more frequently observed in blood at resection than at follow-up.

Every molecule of TCR cDNA had its own unique molecular identifier. One entry per CDR3 protein results from TCRdb running MiXCR on the 5' RACE reads. The sample has fewer than 55,000 distinct CDR3 sequences; roughly 7.2% are singletons. This clonotype has ten or more counts. Its matching antigen is unknown. Time point defined: sample taken at primary tumor resection. Researchers sequenced whole RNA taken from tumor, nontumor lung or frozen PBMC without sorting. Samples were donated by 72 untreated early-stage non-small cell lung cancer patients. CDR1 SGDLS and CDR2 YYNGEE come from the germline V gene. The CDR3 spans 13 residues. V gave up 3 bases and J gave up 4 bases, with 7 bases separating them.

The chain has TRBV9 and TRBJ2-2; D is undetermined. This TCR derives from a female donor with early-stage non-small cell lung cancer. The material sequenced was PBMCs, taken at surgery. The CDR3 nucleotides are TGTGCCAGCAGCGCTGTTGGCACCGGGGAGCTGTTTTTT. Translation gives CASSAVGTGELFF.